Detailed here is one T cell receptor beta chain. The antigen is not known. This sample was taken from a study of PD-1 blockade in mismatch repair-deficient tumors. Across the whole study: Patients had about 13 mismatch repair-deficient cancer types and were previously treated and progressing. Broader study findings: Rapid post-treatment expansion, then contraction, generally preceding radiologic response, marked tumor-resident clones.

Generated by immunoSEQ multiplex PCR, the TCRdb table keeps only in-frame clones and is missing some. The table lists about 38,000 clones, 70% to 90% of them singletons, with roughly 3.5% in the top ten. The CDR3 has 13 amino acids. Germline-derived CDR1 and CDR2 are SGHTA and FQGNSA. Deletions cut 4 bases from V and 3 bases from J, with 7 bases between. TCR sequencing covered a few patients who responded to pembrolizumab. The receptor was isolated from an adult with mismatch repair-deficient cancer. The chain couples TRBV7-2 to TRBJ1-5; no reliable D call. Sequenced here: peripheral blood, sampled about 76 weeks after starting pembrolizumab. CDR3 sequence: CASSSYSNQPQHF. The CDR3 region has the DNA TGTGCCAGCAGCTCCTACTCCAATCAGCCCCAGCATTTT. Based on the CDR3 plus reference TRBV7-2 and TRBJ1-5, the full variable domain is GAGVSQSPSNKVTEKGKDVELRCDPISGHTALYWYRQSLGQGLEFLIYFQGNSAPDKSGLPSDRFSAERTGGSVSTLTIQRTQQEDSAVYLCASSSYSNQPQHFGDGTRLSIL.